This T cell receptor beta chain was observed in a study of shared clonotypes between healthy human individuals. Sequencing used immunoSEQ multiplex PCR; TCRdb keeps in-frame clones, though not all of them. The sample shows roughly 330,000 clones, over 65% of them seen only once. CDR3 length: 18 amino acids. The clonotype comes from a man younger than 45 in good health. Sequenced material: memory CD4+ T cells sorted from blood. Subset in this sample: CD45RA-negative fraction. V is TRBV21-1 and J is TRBJ2-3; TRBD1 reflects the table's D call only, with no check against the DNA. TRBV21-1 is a documented pseudogene. The CDR3 protein is CASSKAPVPGQLTDTQYF. The DNA for the CDR3 is TGTGCCAGCAGCAAAGCGCCGGTACCGGGACAGCTCACAGATACGCAGTATTTT.